Each of the 31 T cell receptor beta chains below was sequenced from the same sample in a study of blood T cell repertoires in COVID-19. The method was immunoSEQ multiplex PCR; TCRdb's version includes in-frame clones alone and lacks a portion of them. The sample carries 100,000 or so clones, roughly 88% recorded once. The specimen was peripheral blood. These receptor sequences come from a man aged 55-75 years with acute or convalescent COVID-19.

V usage is TRBV9 and J usage is TRBJ2-1; 9 nucleotides agree with TRBD2. This CDR3 contains 15 residues. Germline V gene data show CDR1 as SGDLS and CDR2 as YYNGEE. V gave up 4 bases and J gave up 3 bases; unmatched junction bases: 5. The CDR3 DNA reads TGTGCCAGCAGCCTCCAGCGGGGGGACTACAATGAGCAGTTCTTC. This gives the protein CASSLQRGDYNEQFF.

This chain joins TRBV3-1 (or the pseudogene TRBV3-2) and TRBJ2-7, with D maybe TRBD1 (6 bases). The V end was cut by 4 bases, the J end by 1 base, with 11 bases between. Germline V gene data show CDR1 as LGHDT and CDR2 as YNNKEL (reference sequence). The CDR3 totals 14 residues. The CDR3 nucleotides read TGTGCCAGCAGCCGATCCGGGACATCCTACGAGCAGTACTTC. The encoded protein is CASSRSGTSYEQYF.

The chain employs TRBV15 and TRBJ1-1; TRBD1 aligns across 11 bases. This CDR3 region has 15 residues. The junction had 5 bases not matched to a gene; V was cut back by 3 bases and J by 5 bases. Germline CDR1 reads LNHNV; CDR2 reads YYDKDF (reference sequence). The CDR3 DNA is TGTGCCACCAGCAGGGACAGGGGGCGTCGGACTGAAGCTTTCTTT. It codes for CATSRDRGRRTEAFF.

The chain carries TRBV10-3 and TRBJ1-2; maybe TRBD1 (5 bases). The CDR3 contains 15 residues. CDR1 and CDR2 (germline): ENHRY, SYGVKD. Trimming stripped 3 bases from V and 2 bases from J, with 13 bases between. CDR3 region: CAISDSGLYNYGYTF. CDR3 coding DNA: TGTGCCATCAGTGACTCGGGACTCTACAACTATGGCTACACCTTC.

V usage is TRBV6-5 and J usage is TRBJ2-3, with TRBD2 matching 7 bases. From germline, CDR1 is MNHEY and CDR2 SVGAGI. The CDR3 totals 14 residues. Trimming removed 4 bases from V and 7 bases from J; junction bases left unmatched: 8. CDR3: CASSSPAGGYTQYF. CDR3 sequence (DNA): TGTGCCAGCAGTTCTCCGGCCGGGGGGTATACGCAGTATTTT.

J is TRBJ1-2 and V is TRBV29-1; 10 nucleotides match TRBD1. The germline gives CDR1 SQVTM, CDR2 ANQGSEA. The CDR3 runs 13 residues. J lost 2 bases, V lost 4 bases, and 1 base had no gene match. The CDR3 DNA reads TGCAGCGTTGTGACAGGGGGCAACTATGGCTACACCTTC. Translating gives CSVVTGGNYGYTF.

V usage is TRBV7-2 and J usage is TRBJ2-1; 14 nucleotides match TRBD2. This CDR3 is 16 amino acids long. V dropped 5 bases and J dropped 9; count of bases not matched to a gene: 9. CDR1 and CDR2 from the germline V gene are SGHTA and FQGNSA. CDR3: CASSPDSGLAGVEQFF. Here the CDR3 DNA reads TGTGCCAGCAGCCCCGATTCGGGACTAGCGGGGGTTGAGCAGTTCTTC.

This chain joins TRBV6-1 and TRBJ2-7; 13 bases are shared with TRBD2. V trimming: 2 bases; J trimming: 0 bases; junction bases outside the gene matches: 1. Germline CDR1 and CDR2: MNHNS and SASEGT. The CDR3 is 16 residues long. The CDR3 region is CASSERTSGGSYEQYF. The CDR3 region has the DNA TGTGCCAGCAGTGAAAGGACTAGCGGGGGCTCCTACGAGCAGTACTTC.

The rearrangement uses TRBV30 and TRBJ1-4; D unresolved. The germline V and J ends were trimmed by 4 bases and 0 bases, with 6 bases remaining between them. This CDR3 is built from 13 residues. The germline V gene has CDR1 GTSNPN and CDR2 SVGIG (reference sequence). CDR3 sequence reads: CAWNLATNEKLFF. CDR3 nucleotide sequence: TGTGCCTGGAATCTTGCAACTAATGAAAAACTGTTTTTT. Together with reference TRBV30 and TRBJ1-4, the CDR3 gives the full variable domain: SQTIHQWPATLVQPVGSPLSLECTVEGTSNPNLYWYRQAAGRGLQLLFYSVGIGQISSEVPQNLSASRPQDRQFILSSKKLLLSDSGFYLCAWNLATNEKLFFGSGTQLSVL.

J is TRBJ1-5 and V is TRBV6-2 or TRBV6-3; weak D call: TRBD1 (6 bases). The CDR3 runs to 16 residues. V was trimmed by 2 bases and J by 4 bases, leaving 15 bases between them. Germline CDR1 MNHEY, CDR2 SVGEGT. The CDR3 nucleotides read TGTGCCAGCAGTTACGGGCGGGGGGCGGTAAATCAGCCCCAGCATTTT. Residues: CASSYGRGAVNQPQHF.

V usage is TRBV19 and J usage is TRBJ2-3; TRBD1 is a possible D gene (5 bases). The CDR3 covers 13 residues. Deletions cut 0 bases from V and 7 bases from J, with 8 bases between. Germline CDR1 is LNHDA and CDR2 is SQIVND (reference sequence). The CDR3 here is CASSIDGAHTQYF. CDR3 DNA: TGTGCCAGTAGTATAGATGGGGCCCATACGCAGTATTTT. The full variable domain, rest sourced from reference TRBV19 and TRBJ2-3, is DGGITQSPKYLFRKEGQNVTLSCEQNLNHDAMYWYRQDPGQGLRLIYYSQIVNDFQKGDIAEGYSVSREKKESFPLTVTSAQKNPTAFYLCASSIDGAHTQYFGPGTRLTVL.

This chain connects TRBV5-1 to TRBJ2-5, with TRBD1 identical over 7 bases. Trimming cost V 4 bases and J 1 base; bases outside gene matches: 7. The CDR3 is 15 amino acids. In germline, CDR1 is SGHRS, CDR2 YFSETQ. CDR3 in DNA: TGCGCCAGCAGCCAGGGGGACAGACTCCAAGAGACCCAGTACTTC. The encoded protein is CASSQGDRLQETQYF.

The chain recombines TRBV11-1 with TRBJ2-5; the D gene is possibly TRBD2 (5 bases). The CDR3 runs 16 residues. The germline V gene has CDR1 SGHAT and CDR2 FQDESV (reference sequence). Trimming took 5 bases from V and 5 from J, leaving 21 bases between them. CDR3 sequence reads: CASSPGGRHPVETQYF. The DNA for the CDR3 is TGTGCCAGCAGCCCCGGTGGGAGACACCCCGTGGAGACCCAGTACTTC.

The gene calls are TRBV13 and TRBJ2-2; D call uncertain. The V end was cut by 2 bases, the J end by 4 bases, with 8 bases between. This CDR3 region has 14 residues. Germline V gives CDR1 PRHDT, CDR2 FYEKMQ (reference sequence). The DNA of the CDR3 is TGTGCCAGCAGCTTAAACCCGGGCACCGGGGAGCTGTTTTTT. This encodes CASSLNPGTGELFF.

CDR3 nucleotide sequence: TGTGCCAGCAGCGCGGGACAGTACAATCAGCCCCAGCATTTT. Its translation is CASSAGQYNQPQHF. The chain joins TRBV7-8 to TRBJ1-5; 7 bases agree with TRBD1. The CDR3 totals 14 residues. After removal of 5 bases from V and 3 bases from J, the junction contained 4 bases not matched to a gene. Germline V lookup: CDR1 SGHVS, CDR2 FQNEAQ.

The chain links TRBV4-2 to TRBJ2-1; TRBD1 matches at 7 bases. V lost 4 bases, J lost 6 bases, and 9 bases stayed unmatched. The CDR3 contains 15 residues. Germline CDR1 and CDR2: LGHNA and YNFKEQ. CDR3 in DNA: TGTGCCAGCAGCCTCGTAGGGGGCGGCTTCAATGAGCAGTTCTTC. Protein: CASSLVGGGFNEQFF.

This clone has just a few counts. The CDR3 bases are TGTGCCAGCAGTTTATCTGTACAGGGGTTTCAGGGCTACACCTTC. Its translation: CASSLSVQGFQGYTF. The chain couples TRBV27 to TRBJ1-2; TRBD1 aligns across 7 bases. CDR3 length equals 15 residues. The V gene's germline CDR1 is MNHEY and CDR2 SMNVEV (reference sequence). V dropped 0 bases and J dropped 8; count of bases not matched to a gene: 9.

The chain uses TRBV11-3 and TRBJ2-1; D is unresolved. The V and J ends lost 6 bases and 0 bases respectively, with 12 bases between them. CDR3 length: 15 amino acids. From germline, CDR1 is SGHNT and CDR2 YENEEA. The CDR3 DNA sequence: TGTGCCAGCAGTTTGCGGTCCGGCTCCTACAATGAGCAGTTCTTC. Its protein product is CASSLRSGSYNEQFF. Based on the CDR3 plus reference TRBV11-3 and TRBJ2-1, the full variable domain is EAGVVQSPRYKIIEKKQPVAFWCNPISGHNTLYWYLQNLGQGPELLIRYENEEAVDDSQLPKDRFSAERLKGVDSTLKIQPAELGDSAVYLCASSLRSGSYNEQFFGPGTRLTVL.

The rearrangement links TRBV2 to TRBJ1-1; D ambiguous. V lost 4 bases, J lost 1 base, and 7 bases lay in between. This CDR3 contains 13 residues. Germline CDR1 is SNHLY and CDR2 is FYNNEI. The CDR3 sequence is CASSGLRNTEAFF. The CDR3 DNA reads as TGTGCCAGCAGTGGACTTAGGAACACTGAAGCTTTCTTT.

On this clone: The same CDR3 also results from other DNA sequences found in this sample. The chain employs TRBV19 and TRBJ1-1; tentatively, D is TRBD1 (6 bases). The CDR3 has 14 amino acids. Germline V gives CDR1 LNHDA, CDR2 SQIVND (reference sequence). Trimming pared 5 bases from V and 1 base from J, leaving 11 bases between. DNA for the CDR3: TGTGCCAGTAGTCCGCGGACAGCGAACACTGAAGCTTTCTTT. The encoded protein is CASSPRTANTEAFF.

The rearrangement joins TRBV5-1 to TRBJ1-1; tentative D call: TRBD1 (5 bases). Germline loops: CDR1 SGHRS, CDR2 YFSETQ. Trimming shortened V by 9 bases and J by 5 bases, and 17 bases separated the two germline ends. This CDR3 is built from 13 residues. For the CDR3, the DNA is TGCGCCACCTCCGGGCAGGGTGGGACTGAAGCTTTCTTT. It encodes CATSGQGGTEAFF. The entire variable domain, with the rest obtained from reference TRBV5-1 and TRBJ1-1, is as follows: KAGVTQTPRYLIKTRGQQVTLSCSPISGHRSVSWYQQTPGQGLQFLFEYFSETQRNKGNFPGRFSGRQFSNSRSEMNVSTLELGDSALYLCATSGQGGTEAFFGQGTRLTVV.

The V gene is TRBV30, the J gene TRBJ2-3; TRBD1 agrees at 7 bases. V shed 4 bases and J 2 bases; nucleotides not matched to a gene: 12. CDR3 length: 16 amino acids. CDR1 GTSNPN and CDR2 SVGIG come from the germline V gene (reference sequence). DNA for the CDR3: TGTGCCTGGACCCCGGGACAGCGCTATGACACAGATACGCAGTATTTT. This translates into CAWTPGQRYDTDTQYF.

The rearrangement links TRBV5-1 to TRBJ2-7, with 7 bases aligning to TRBD2. The V segment lost 6 bases and the J segment 3 bases; nucleotides outside the gene matches: 9. Germline assignment: CDR1 SGHRS and CDR2 YFSETQ. This CDR3 spans 14 amino acids. CDR3 region: CASKDQAGSYEQYF. The CDR3 nucleotides read TGCGCCAGCAAAGACCAAGCGGGAAGCTACGAGCAGTACTTC.

J is TRBJ1-4 and V is TRBV7-9, with 10 bases aligning to TRBD1. V dropped 4 bases and J dropped 3; count of bases not matched to a gene: 8. The CDR3 runs 17 residues. Germline V gene lookup returns CDR1 SEHNR and CDR2 FQNEAQ (reference sequence). DNA for the CDR3: TGTGCCAGCAGCTCCAGTACCGGGACAGGGGCTAATGAAAAACTGTTTTTT. It translates to CASSSSTGTGANEKLFF.

The chain combines TRBV13 with TRBJ2-2; TRBD2 matches 12 bases. This CDR3 spans 17 amino acids. The trim removed 0 bases at V and 6 bases at J, leaving 5 bases unmatched. Germline lookup yields CDR1 PRHDT and CDR2 FYEKMQ (reference sequence). The CDR3 reads CASSLGGLAGFAGELFF. In DNA form, the CDR3 reads TGTGCCAGCAGCTTAGGAGGACTAGCGGGATTCGCCGGGGAGCTGTTTTTT.

The V call is TRBV12-3 or TRBV12-4, the J call TRBJ1-2, with TRBD1 as a possible D gene (5 bases). The CDR3 is 12 amino acids. The germline V and J ends were trimmed by 1 base and 7 bases, with 7 bases remaining between them. DNA of the CDR3: TGTGCCAGCAGTTTAGTCGGGGGTGGCTACACCTTC. It yields the protein CASSLVGGGYTF.

This chain connects TRBV29-1 to TRBJ2-1; D is possibly TRBD1 (6 bases). V lost 4 bases and J lost 10, with 20 bases in between. This CDR3 has 14 amino acids. Germline values: CDR1 SQVTM, CDR2 ANQGSEA. CDR3 sequence reads: CSVVRWTATLEQFF. The CDR3 DNA sequence: TGCAGCGTTGTCCGTTGGACAGCTACCCTGGAGCAGTTCTTC.

This clone has a single count. This chain connects TRBV11-2 to TRBJ2-7, with 9 bases aligning to TRBD2. From germline, CDR1 is SGHAT and CDR2 FQNNGV. V lost 3 bases to trimming and J lost 7 bases; unmatched junction nucleotides: 7. The CDR3 has 14 amino acids. CDR3 residues: CASSFSGGPEEQYF. DNA of the CDR3: TGTGCCAGCAGCTTTAGCGGGGGTCCTGAGGAGCAGTACTTC.

V gene TRBV4-1 combines with J gene TRBJ1-3; D is perhaps TRBD1 (6 bases). V dropped 1 base and J dropped 5 bases, with 15 bases sitting between them. CDR1 and CDR2 (germline): MGHRA, YSYEKL. CDR3 size: 16 residues. CDR3 coding DNA: TGCGCCAGCAGCCAAGGGACACAGGGAATCCGAAACACCATATATTTT. Residues: CASSQGTQGIRNTIYF.

This chain joins TRBV30 and TRBJ1-2, with D maybe TRBD1 (5 bases). Germline CDR1 reads GTSNPN; CDR2 reads SVGIG (reference sequence). This CDR3 has 12 residues. The germline V and J ends were trimmed by 0 bases and 8 bases, with 10 bases remaining between them. CDR3 sequence (DNA): TGTGCCTGGAGTGTAGGGGCTGGAGGCTACACCTTC. Translated: CAWSVGAGGYTF.

A word on this clone: The sample has other DNA sequences that encode this CDR3 too. The J gene is TRBJ2-5, the V gene TRBV7-9, with no clear D. Trimming stripped 3 bases from V and 3 bases from J, with 2 bases between. Germline values: CDR1 SEHNR, CDR2 FQNEAQ (reference sequence). CDR3 length equals 11 residues. The CDR3 sequence: CASSFKETQYF. The CDR3 DNA is TGTGCCAGCAGCTTTAAAGAGACCCAGTACTTC.